These 7 T cell receptor beta chains were sequenced from one sample in a study of shared clonotypes between healthy human individuals. Repertoires were generated with immunoSEQ multiplex PCR, while TCRdb's copy carries only in-frame clones and drops some. The sample holds approximately 2,000,000 clones; under 95% are singletons and the top ten take 0.37%. Sequencing was carried out using naive CD4+ T cells from PBMCs. Subset indicated: CD45RA+ positively selected. The receptors shown here come from a man younger than 35 in good health. Some clones in this sample may be carry-over from other donors' samples.

The V call is TRBV19, the J call TRBJ1-5; TRBD1 aligns across 8 bases. Germline CDR1 reads LNHDA; CDR2 reads SQIVND (reference sequence). With V trimmed by 5 bases and J by 7 bases, 16 bases remained unmatched. The CDR3 covers 17 residues. CDR3 bases: TGTGCCAGTAGTGCCCGGCCGTGGACAGGGATTCTGCAGCCCCAGCATTTT. Its protein product is CASSARPWTGILQPQHF. The whole variable domain, remainder taken from reference TRBV19 and TRBJ1-5, is DGGITQSPKYLFRKEGQNVTLSCEQNLNHDAMYWYRQDPGQGLRLIYYSQIVNDFQKGDIAEGYSVSREKKESFPLTVTSAQKNPTAFYLCASSARPWTGILQPQHFGDGTRLSIL.

V and J are TRBV2 and TRBJ1-5; D might be TRBD1 (6 bases). Trimming took off 4 bases at V and 3 bases at J, with 13 bases between the two ends. The CDR3 sequence is 15 residues long. Germline V lookup: CDR1 SNHLY, CDR2 FYNNEI. CDR3 bases: TGTGCCAGCAGTGTACAGGGAAGGGACAATCAGCCCCAGCATTTT. Its translation: CASSVQGRDNQPQHF.

The rearrangement joins TRBV10-3 to TRBJ2-6; a weak D match, TRBD1 (5 bases). The CDR3 sequence is 16 residues long. CDR1 ENHRY and CDR2 SYGVKD come from the germline V gene. V lost 3 bases to trimming and J lost 1 base, with 10 bases between them. The CDR3 region is CAISDPGKSGANVLTF. The CDR3 DNA follows: TGTGCCATCAGTGACCCAGGGAAGTCTGGGGCCAACGTCCTGACTTTC.

This chain links TRBV30 with TRBJ1-1; D uncertain. The CDR3 is 14 residues long. The ends were cut back, 6 bases at V and 1 base at J, with 15 bases in the middle. In germline, CDR1 is GTSNPN, CDR2 SVGIG (reference sequence). The CDR3 DNA sequence: TGTGCCTGCGACCGGGGTCTAGCGAACACTGAAGCTTTCTTT. As protein: CACDRGLANTEAFF.

V gene TRBV15 combines with J gene TRBJ2-2, with D possibly matching TRBD1 (6 bases). Germline V lookup: CDR1 LNHNV, CDR2 YYDKDF (reference sequence). This CDR3 has 15 residues. Trimming took off 3 bases at V and 7 bases at J, with 15 bases between the two ends. CDR3 bases: TGTGCCACCAGCAGTACCCCAGGGGCCGGCGGGGAGCTGTTTTTT. Its translation: CATSSTPGAGGELFF.

The chain carries TRBV28 and TRBJ1-4; TRBD1 matches 8 bases. The CDR3 has 16 residues. J gave up 0 bases and V 2 bases, and 2 bases lay outside the gene matches. CDR1 and CDR2 (germline): MDHEN, SYDVKM. CDR3 sequence reads: CASSLQGAATNEKLFF. For the CDR3, the DNA is TGTGCCAGCAGTTTACAGGGGGCTGCAACTAATGAAAAACTGTTTTTT. Full variable domain (outside the CDR3, taken from reference TRBV28 and TRBJ1-4): DVKVTQSSRYLVKRTGEKVFLECVQDMDHENMFWYRQDPGLGLRLIYFSYDVKMKEKGDIPEGYSVSREKKERFSLILESASTNQTSMYLCASSLQGAATNEKLFFGSGTQLSVL.

CDR3 amino acids: CASSDRYYSNQPQHF. In DNA form, the CDR3 reads TGTGCCAGCAGTGACAGATATTATAGCAATCAGCCCCAGCATTTT. The rearrangement links TRBV6-1 to TRBJ1-5; unclear D gene. Deletions cut 3 bases from V and 0 bases from J, with 9 bases between. Germline values: CDR1 MNHNS, CDR2 SASEGT. This CDR3 is 15 amino acids long.